At least ten counts were recorded for the clone carrying this T cell receptor (beta chain). Antigen: not known. These data are taken from a study of regulatory T cells in long-lasting Graves disease. Study-level information: Positivity for TSH receptor antibodies plus over 5 years of antithyroid drugs meant persistent Graves' disease. Whole-study results and caveats: The analysis examined peripheral blood only and excluded thyroid tissue.

Time point in this sample: persistent/refractory GD, antithyroid drugs over 5 years with positive TRAb. PBMCs provided the RNA from which the TCR library was made. Staff drew about 10 milliliters of peripheral blood into EDTA tubes. There are 12 residues in the CDR3. V lost 0 bases to trimming and J lost 6 bases, with 5 bases between them. CDR1 SEHNR and CDR2 FQNEAQ come from the germline V gene (reference sequence). Building of the TCR beta libraries involved iRepertoire HTBI primers and Arm-PCR of CDR3 regions. Using its own MiXCR run on the multiplex PCR reads, TCRdb lists one record per CDR3 protein. Here the sample spans some 450,000 distinct CDR3 sequences, 20% to 30% being singletons.

The J gene is TRBJ1-2, the V gene TRBV7-9; D is unresolved. The sequencing used peripheral blood mononuclear cells (PBMCs), collected when the disease was refractory, from a patient treated with antithyroid drugs. This receptor was taken from a female donor with Graves disease. The CDR3 region has the DNA TGTGCCAGCAGCTTAGCAGAACATGGCTACACCTTC. It encodes CASSLAEHGYTF.